The following is a T cell receptor beta chain sequence with its context. The antigen remains unidentified. The CDR3 runs to 17 residues. The germline CDR1 and CDR2 sequences are MNHEY and SVGAGI. For each CDR3 protein, TCRdb gives one entry from its re-call of the 5' RACE reads, without DNA. The ten top clones account for around 1.4%, within a sample of about 460,000 distinct CDR3 sequences. This specimen belongs to a study of T cells expressing NK-cell markers. Across the study: CD3+CD56+NKG2C+, CD3+CD56+NKG2C- and CD3+CD56-NKG2C+ T cells, once sorted, supplied the TCR beta repertoires. Study outcomes and limitations: Dominant NKG2C+ clonotype frequencies of about 1.0-7.0% of CD8+ T cells were measured in five or six donors. The CD3+CD56-NKG2C+ fraction of a few donors was also led by these clonotypes.

V gene TRBV6-5 combines with J gene TRBJ2-4; TCRdb calls TRBD1, which cannot be checked without DNA. The receptor was isolated from a woman in her fifties or sixties in good health. The specimen was blood T cells: a sorted CD56 or NKG2C T cell subset, CD4+ or CD8+ T cells, or bulk PBMC T cells (not recorded which). CDR3 loop: CASSYSIGGLAKNIQYF.